The 27 T cell receptor beta chains presented below share a single source sample, sequenced in a study of post-analysis software for immune sequencing data (dated by TCRdb to the mid-2010s). These receptors are not linked to any known antigen. The full study reports these points: Patients showed significantly higher frequencies than controls for roughly 5 TRBV segments, among them TRBV5-6, TRBV5-1 and TRBV20-1.

The library relied on PCR. Data came from an Illumina HiSeq 2500. To reduce PCR and sequencing biases, unique molecular identifiers were incorporated into the TCR beta cDNA libraries. Using fastp at Q25 and MiXCR, TCRdb reprocessed the public reads and kept productive beta chains. Merged by CDR3 protein, the rows form single entries marked with the most common genes and DNA. For this sample the table gives 650,000 to 850,000 distinct CDR3 sequences, of which around 46% were detected only once. The ten largest account for roughly 4.9% of the sample. What was sequenced was blood. The receptors were sampled from a girl between 10 and 17 years old with multiple sclerosis.

This clonotype was seen a handful of times. The chain joins TRBV7-8 to TRBJ2-5, with 13 bases that match TRBD2. The CDR3 is made up of 15 amino acids. Germline lookup yields CDR1 SGHVS and CDR2 FQNEAQ. The V and J ends lost 5 bases and 5 bases, in that order; junction bases with no gene match: 5. The CDR3 nucleotides read TGTGCCAGCAGCCCGCGGACTAGCGGGAGTGAGACCCAGTACTTC. This codes for CASSPRTSGSETQYF.

This clonotype turned up a few times. CDR3 nucleotide sequence: TGTGCCAGCAGCTGGGGACTAGCGGCGTACCAAGAGACCCAGTACTTC. Residues: CASSWGLAAYQETQYF. The chain links TRBV11-1 to TRBJ2-5; 11 nucleotides match TRBD2. The CDR3 totals 16 residues. Per the germline V gene, CDR1 is SGHAT and CDR2 is FQDESV (reference sequence). V trimming: 4 bases; J trimming: 0 bases; junction bases outside the gene matches: 4.

The chain uses TRBV10-3 and TRBJ1-2; possibly TRBD1 for D (6 bases). This CDR3 region has 15 residues. Trimming cost V 2 bases and J 1 base, with 11 bases left between them. Germline CDR1 and CDR2: ENHRY and SYGVKD. This CDR3 is CAISETTGYNYGYTF. The CDR3 DNA follows: TGTGCCATCAGTGAGACGACAGGCTATAACTATGGCTACACCTTC.

This clonotype has a handful of counts. The chain uses TRBV7-2 and TRBJ2-3; tentative D call: TRBD1 (6 bases). Trimming took off 6 bases at V and 3 bases at J, with 13 bases between the two ends. The CDR3 covers 14 residues. Germline CDR1 SGHTA, CDR2 FQGNSA. The CDR3 is CASSLGQQTDTQYF. The DNA of the CDR3 is TGTGCCAGCAGTCTCGGACAGCAAACAGATACGCAGTATTTT.

This clonotype was observed a single time. At one end, the junction sequence differs from germline, possibly due to a read error. The gene calls are TRBV15 and TRBJ2-3, with D unresolved. Looked up from germline, CDR1 is LNHNV and CDR2 is YYDKDF (reference sequence). The CDR3 has 15 amino acids. CDR3 loop: CATSRVVFGTDTRYF. The CDR3 DNA reads as TGTGCCACCAGCAGAGTAGTGTTTGGTACAGATACGCGGTATTTT. The entire variable domain, with the rest obtained from reference TRBV15 and TRBJ2-3, is as follows: DAMVIQNPRYQVTQFGKPVTLSCSQTLNHNVMYWYQQKSSQAPKLLFHYYDKDFNNEADTPDNFQSRRPNTSFCFLDIRSPGLGDTAMYLCATSRVVFGTDTRYFGPGTRLTVL.

In its sample, this clonotype was seen a few times. V is TRBV12-3 or TRBV12-4 and J is TRBJ1-4; D might be TRBD1 (5 bases). The CDR3 sequence is 18 residues long. Trimming shortened V by 7 bases and J by 2 bases, and 23 bases separated the two germline ends. As DNA, the CDR3 is TGTGCCAGCATCAGACTAGCGGGCAGGGTCGACACTAATGAAAAACTGTTTTTT. The encoded protein is CASIRLAGRVDTNEKLFF.

CDR3 loop: CASSQDPRGTDTQYF. CDR3 coding DNA: TGTGCCAGCAGCCAAGACCCTAGGGGCACAGATACGCAGTATTTT. This chain links TRBV4-2 with TRBJ2-3; no firm D call. Trimming removed 0 bases from V and 1 base from J, with 8 bases in between. Germline V gene sequence: CDR1 LGHNA, CDR2 YNFKEQ. CDR3 length equals 15 residues.

The chain couples TRBV5-1 to TRBJ2-1; 13 bases are a match to TRBD2. Germline CDR1 is SGHRS and CDR2 is YFSETQ. The CDR3 extends over 13 amino acids. J gave up 13 bases and V 4 bases, and 5 bases lay outside the gene matches. For the CDR3, the DNA is TGCGCCAGCAGCCCGGGACTAGCGGGACAACAGTTCTTC. Its translation: CASSPGLAGQQFF.

The V and J genes are TRBV7-3 and TRBJ2-1, with 9 nucleotides matching TRBD2. V lost 3 bases to trimming and J lost 2 bases; unmatched junction nucleotides: 8. Germline lookup yields CDR1 SGHTA and CDR2 FQGTGA. The CDR3 is made up of 17 amino acids. The CDR3 loop is CASSLGSGSGTYNEQFF. The DNA for the CDR3 is TGTGCCAGCAGCTTGGGTAGCGGGAGTGGGACCTACAATGAGCAGTTCTTC.

The chain couples TRBV7-2 to TRBJ2-5; no clear D. The J call may be incorrect, as the DNA end agrees better with TRBJ2-7. The CDR3 has 14 amino acids. Per germline, CDR1 SGHTA and CDR2 FQGNSA. The CDR3 bases are TGTGCCAGCAGCCGCGAGACAAAAGACTACGAGCAGTACTTC. Amino acids: CASSRETKDYEQYF.

A few counts support this clonotype. The chain couples TRBV29-1 to TRBJ2-3; the D is unclear. V lost 3 bases and J 0 bases, leaving 7 bases between the germline ends. Germline values: CDR1 SQVTM, CDR2 ANQGSEA. This CDR3 spans 13 amino acids. CDR3 DNA sequence: TGCAGCGTTGAGGGCCGCAGCACAGATACGCAGTATTTT. Translation: CSVEGRSTDTQYF.

The chain carries TRBV27 and TRBJ1-1; D call uncertain. CDR3 length equals 13 residues. The germline V gene has CDR1 MNHEY and CDR2 SMNVEV (reference sequence). V lost 3 bases, J lost 1 base, and 6 bases lay in between. CDR3 residues: CASSFVRNTEAFF. The CDR3 DNA reads as TGTGCCAGCAGTTTCGTGCGGAACACTGAAGCTTTCTTT.

This clonotype has a handful of counts. The chain uses TRBV11-2 and TRBJ2-3; the D is unclear. Per the germline V gene, CDR1 is SGHAT and CDR2 is FQNNGV. The CDR3 covers 16 residues. Trimming left V 1 base short and J 7 bases short, with 18 bases between. The CDR3 DNA is TGTGCCAGCAGCTTAGTTCTCCGGCCACCTACGAATACGCAGTATTTT. Protein product: CASSLVLRPPTNTQYF.

As for this clonotype: At one end the junction does not follow the germline gene, possibly because of a read error. This chain joins TRBV5-1 and TRBJ2-3; D is perhaps TRBD2 (5 bases). This CDR3 is 14 amino acids long. CDR1 and CDR2 (germline): SGHRS, YFSETQ. CDR3 bases: TGCGCCTGCAGCTTCGTGGGAGTGGCAGATACGCAGTATTTT. Translation: CACSFVGVADTQYF.

This clonotype was recorded once. V gene TRBV6-1 combines with J gene TRBJ1-5; D ambiguous. Germline V CDR1 and CDR2: MNHNS, SASEGT. CDR3 length: 16 residues. With 2 bases removed from V and 0 bases from J, the gap between germline ends came to 11 bases. The CDR3 DNA follows: TGTGCCAGCAGTGAATTCTCGAGGCATAGCAATCAGCCCCAGCATTTT. Its protein product is CASSEFSRHSNQPQHF.

The chain carries TRBV12-3 or TRBV12-4 and TRBJ2-5, with 8 bases aligning to TRBD1. The CDR3 is 19 amino acids. Losses at the gene ends were 4 bases for V and 3 bases for J; bases not matched to a gene: 19. The CDR3 DNA reads as TGTGCCAGCAGTTCGGGACAGGCCGCTAGTGCCGGGCTGAAAGAGACCCAGTACTTC. The encoded protein is CASSSGQAASAGLKETQYF.

This clonotype has more than one count but fewer than ten. The genes are TRBV20-1 and TRBJ2-5, with 11 bases that match TRBD2. The length of the CDR3 is 15 residues. Per germline, CDR1 DFQATT and CDR2 SNEGSKA (reference sequence). V lost 1 base and J lost 5; bases outside the gene matches: 6. The CDR3 DNA reads TGCAGTGCTAGAGCCCCTTGGACTAGCGGGGAGACCCAGTACTTC. This encodes CSARAPWTSGETQYF.

Concerning this clonotype: Mismatch with germline at one junction end may stem from a read error. V usage is TRBV12-3 or TRBV12-4 and J usage is TRBJ1-1; D is possibly TRBD1 (5 bases). The CDR3 is made up of 16 amino acids. CDR3 protein: CVSSWPRDGGNTEAFF. The CDR3 DNA sequence: TGTGTCAGCAGTTGGCCTAGGGACGGAGGGAACACTGAAGCTTTCTTT.

In its sample, this clonotype was seen a few times. The chain couples TRBV20-1 to TRBJ2-1; 11 nucleotides agree with TRBD2. Germline V gene lookup returns CDR1 DFQATT and CDR2 SNEGSKA (reference sequence). The V and J ends lost 0 bases and 5 bases, in that order; junction bases with no gene match: 9. CDR3 length: 17 residues. CDR3 in amino acids: CSARDLSGRAAHNEQFF. DNA of the CDR3: TGCAGTGCTAGAGACCTTAGCGGGAGGGCCGCCCACAATGAGCAGTTCTTC.

The rearrangement joins TRBV6-5 to TRBJ1-5, with D perhaps TRBD1 (5 bases). The CDR3 extends over 12 amino acids. Germline lookup yields CDR1 MNHEY and CDR2 SVGAGI. The ends were cut back, 11 bases at V and 8 bases at J, with 16 bases in the middle. The CDR3 reads CASGWGTEPQHF. The CDR3, as DNA: TGTGCCTCCGGTTGGGGCACAGAGCCCCAGCATTTT.

V and J are TRBV4-1 and TRBJ1-1; D might be TRBD1 (6 bases). V was clipped by 0 bases and J by 6 bases, with 14 bases between them. The CDR3 runs 15 residues. Germline V gives CDR1 MGHRA, CDR2 YSYEKL. The CDR3 loop reads CASSQEARGGAEAFF. The DNA of the CDR3 is TGCGCCAGCAGCCAAGAGGCCCGAGGGGGGGCTGAAGCTTTCTTT.

This clonotype appeared a few times. The chain joins TRBV28 to TRBJ2-7, with D tentatively TRBD1 (6 bases). This CDR3 comprises 13 residues. Germline CDR1 MDHEN, CDR2 SYDVKM. V was shortened by 7 bases and J by 4 bases, with 14 bases between the two germline ends. The CDR3 DNA is TGTGCCAGCACCCCTACAGGGCCGTACGAGCAGTACTTC. Its protein is CASTPTGPYEQYF. Full variable domain (missing parts from reference TRBV28 and TRBJ2-7): DVKVTQSSRYLVKRTGEKVFLECVQDMDHENMFWYRQDPGLGLRLIYFSYDVKMKEKGDIPEGYSVSREKKERFSLILESASTNQTSMYLCASTPTGPYEQYFGPGTRLTVT.

The chain joins TRBV5-1 to TRBJ2-7, with D possibly TRBD2 on 5 matching bases. This CDR3 region has 13 residues. In germline, CDR1 is SGHRS, CDR2 YFSETQ. The germline V and J ends were trimmed by 2 bases and 7 bases, with 13 bases remaining between them. The CDR3 spells CASSFQEVGEQYF. The CDR3 DNA reads as TGCGCCAGCAGCTTTCAGGAGGTGGGGGAGCAGTACTTC.

The J gene is TRBJ2-7, the V gene TRBV12-3 or TRBV12-4; TRBD2 is a possible D gene (5 bases). The CDR3 sequence is 14 residues long. Between the trimmed V and J ends, which lost 3 bases and 3 bases, there was a span of 12 bases. CDR3 nucleotides: TGTGCCAGCAGTTTTAGACGGGAAGACTACGAGCAGTACTTC. The encoded protein is CASSFRREDYEQYF.

The chain combines TRBV7-8 with TRBJ2-7; tentatively, D is TRBD1 (6 bases). The CDR3 extends over 13 amino acids. Looked up from germline, CDR1 is SGHVS and CDR2 is FQNEAQ. Between the trimmed V and J ends, which lost 5 bases and 3 bases, there was a span of 11 bases. The CDR3 here is CASSLEGDYEQYF. The CDR3 DNA follows: TGTGCCAGCAGCCTAGAGGGGGACTACGAGCAGTACTTC.

In this sample, this clonotype turned up once. The genes are TRBV7-9 and TRBJ2-1; TRBD2 matches at 7 bases. This CDR3 has 17 amino acids. V dropped 4 bases and J dropped 2; count of bases not matched to a gene: 11. Germline loops: CDR1 SEHNR, CDR2 FQNEAQ (reference sequence). DNA for the CDR3: TGTGCCAGCAGCTCGACTCGGCGGGAGTTCCCCTACAATGAGCAGTTCTTC. Translating gives CASSSTRREFPYNEQFF.

V is TRBV12-3 or TRBV12-4 and J is TRBJ2-5, with 11 bases aligning to TRBD2. V lost 4 bases to trimming and J lost 4 bases; unmatched junction nucleotides: 8. The CDR3 has 16 residues. CDR3 bases: TGTGCCAGCAGTTCCCCGGGACTAGCGGCATCAGAGACCCAGTACTTC. Amino acids: CASSSPGLAASETQYF.